These T cell receptor beta chains were read from a single sample in a study of regulatory T cells in long-lasting Graves disease. TCRdb recomputed calls from the multiplex PCR reads with MiXCR, one row per CDR3 protein. This sample yields 500,000 to 700,000 distinct CDR3 sequences, of which around 30% are seen a single time; 40% to 55% belongs to the top ten. Material: peripheral blood mononuclear cells (PBMCs), obtained when the disease was refractory, from a patient treated with antithyroid drugs. These receptors were collected from a female donor with Graves disease. CDR3s include the opening cysteine and the closing phenylalanine or tryptophan. Only some rows state a clone size, as once, few, many or a class for expanded clones.

v_gene	abundance	CDR3aa
TRBV6-1	few	CASKEGAARQGRGEQYF
TRBV6-1	many	CASSPGTTWSRGETQYF
TRBV20-1	NA	CSASGGRAETQYF
TRBV4-1	NA	CASSEGPNSNQPQHF
TRBV28	few	CASSLGTTMNTEAFF
TRBV6-1	few	CASRGGGLSNQPQHF
TRBV11-2	few	CASSLAGMETQYF
TRBV6-1	few	CASKLGGSDYGYTF
TRBV19	few	CASSRQPSNTEAFF
TRBV9	NA	CASSGRDRGGYGYTF
TRBV15	NA	CATSIRVHEKLFF
TRBV7-6	NA	CASSPRQTGSGYTF
TRBV27	few	CASLSTGVSNQPQHF
TRBV9	few	CASSEVRGPGANVLTF
TRBV5-1	many	CASSLAGDGYTF
TRBV2	few	CASSEEVAGGRNTQYF